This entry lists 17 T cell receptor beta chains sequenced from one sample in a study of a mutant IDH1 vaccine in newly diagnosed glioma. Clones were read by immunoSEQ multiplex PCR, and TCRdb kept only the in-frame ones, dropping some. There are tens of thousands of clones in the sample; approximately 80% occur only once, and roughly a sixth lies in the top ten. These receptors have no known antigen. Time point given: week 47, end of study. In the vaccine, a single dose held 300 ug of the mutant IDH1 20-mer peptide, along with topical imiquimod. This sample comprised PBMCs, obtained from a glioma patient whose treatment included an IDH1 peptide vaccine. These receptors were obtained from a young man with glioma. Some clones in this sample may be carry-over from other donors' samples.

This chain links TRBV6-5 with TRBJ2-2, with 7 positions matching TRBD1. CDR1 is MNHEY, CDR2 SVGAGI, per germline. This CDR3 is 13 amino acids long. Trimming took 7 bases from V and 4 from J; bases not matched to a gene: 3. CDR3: CASKTGRTGELFF. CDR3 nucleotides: TGTGCCAGCAAGACAGGGCGCACCGGGGAGCTGTTTTTT.

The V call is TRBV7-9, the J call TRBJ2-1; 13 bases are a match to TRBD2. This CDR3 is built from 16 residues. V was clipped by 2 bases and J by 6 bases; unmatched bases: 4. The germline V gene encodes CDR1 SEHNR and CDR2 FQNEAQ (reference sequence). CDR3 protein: CASSLTLAGGPNEQFF. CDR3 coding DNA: TGTGCCAGCAGCTTAACACTAGCGGGGGGGCCCAATGAGCAGTTCTTC.

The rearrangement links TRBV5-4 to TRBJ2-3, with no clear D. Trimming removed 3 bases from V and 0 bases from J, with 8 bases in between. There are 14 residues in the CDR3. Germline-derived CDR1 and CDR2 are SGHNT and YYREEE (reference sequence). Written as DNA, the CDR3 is TGTGCCAGCAGCTCGCTACTTAGCACAGATACGCAGTATTTT. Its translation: CASSSLLSTDTQYF.

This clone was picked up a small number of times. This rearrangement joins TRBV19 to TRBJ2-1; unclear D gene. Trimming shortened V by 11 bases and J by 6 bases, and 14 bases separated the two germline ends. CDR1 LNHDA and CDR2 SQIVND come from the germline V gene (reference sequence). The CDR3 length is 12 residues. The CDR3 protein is CASGSLFNEQFF. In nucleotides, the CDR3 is TGTGCCTCAGGAAGCCTCTTCAATGAGCAGTTCTTC.

CDR3 in DNA: TGTGCCAGCAGCTTACGGCAGGGGGCAGCAGGGGCCAACGTCCTGACTTTC. Encoded protein: CASSLRQGAAGANVLTF. This sequence joins TRBV7-2 and TRBJ2-6; 8 nucleotides match TRBD1. Germline V gene data show CDR1 as SGHTA and CDR2 as FQGNSA. V lost 2 bases, J lost 4 bases, and 7 bases stayed unmatched. The length of the CDR3 is 17 residues. Filled out from reference TRBV7-2 and TRBJ2-6, the complete variable domain reads GAGVSQSPSNKVTEKGKDVELRCDPISGHTALYWYRQSLGQGLEFLIYFQGNSAPDKSGLPSDRFSAERTGGSVSTLTIQRTQQEDSAVYLCASSLRQGAAGANVLTFGAGSRLTVL.

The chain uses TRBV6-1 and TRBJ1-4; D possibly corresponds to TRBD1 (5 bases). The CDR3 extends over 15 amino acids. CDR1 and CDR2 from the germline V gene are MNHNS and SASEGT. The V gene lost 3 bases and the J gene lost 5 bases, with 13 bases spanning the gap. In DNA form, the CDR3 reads TGTGCCAGCAGTGAGGGGACTGCATGGAATGAAAAACTGTTTTTT. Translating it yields CASSEGTAWNEKLFF.

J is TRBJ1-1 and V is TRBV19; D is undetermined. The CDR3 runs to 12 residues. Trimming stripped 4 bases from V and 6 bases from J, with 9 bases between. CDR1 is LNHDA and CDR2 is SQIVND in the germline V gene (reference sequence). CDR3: CASSKVRSEAFF. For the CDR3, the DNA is TGTGCCAGTAGTAAAGTGCGATCTGAAGCTTTCTTT.

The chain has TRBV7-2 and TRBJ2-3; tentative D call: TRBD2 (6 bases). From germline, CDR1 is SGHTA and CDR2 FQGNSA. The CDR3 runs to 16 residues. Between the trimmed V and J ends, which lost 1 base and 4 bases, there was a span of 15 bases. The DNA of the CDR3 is TGTGCCAGCAGCTTAGGAACGGGGGTTAACGCAGATACGCAGTATTTT. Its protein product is CASSLGTGVNADTQYF.

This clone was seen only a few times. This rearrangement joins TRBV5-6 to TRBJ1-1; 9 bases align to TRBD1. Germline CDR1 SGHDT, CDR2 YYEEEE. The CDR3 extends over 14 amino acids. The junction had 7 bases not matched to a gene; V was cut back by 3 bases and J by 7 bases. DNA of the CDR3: TGTGCCAGCAGCTACCGTACAGGGGGCGATGAAGCTTTCTTT. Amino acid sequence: CASSYRTGGDEAFF.

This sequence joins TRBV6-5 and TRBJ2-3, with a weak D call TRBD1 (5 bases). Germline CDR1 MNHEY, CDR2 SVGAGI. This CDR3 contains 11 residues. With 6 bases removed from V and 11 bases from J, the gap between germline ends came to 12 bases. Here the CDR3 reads CASSPGHQQYF. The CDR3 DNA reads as TGTGCCAGCAGCCCTGGACACCAGCAGTATTTT.

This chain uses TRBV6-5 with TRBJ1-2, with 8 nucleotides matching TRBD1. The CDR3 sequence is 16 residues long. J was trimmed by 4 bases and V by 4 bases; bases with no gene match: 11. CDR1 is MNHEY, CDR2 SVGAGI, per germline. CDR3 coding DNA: TGTGCCAGCAGTTCCCCAGGGGGCGCGTCCATCTATGGCTACACCTTC. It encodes CASSSPGGASIYGYTF.

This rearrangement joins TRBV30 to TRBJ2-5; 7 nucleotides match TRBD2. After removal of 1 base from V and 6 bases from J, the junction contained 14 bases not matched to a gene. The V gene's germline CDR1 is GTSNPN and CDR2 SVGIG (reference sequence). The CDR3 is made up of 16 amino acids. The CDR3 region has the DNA TGTGCCTGGAGTGCGTGGGGGGGAATTGCCGGAAAGACCCAGTACTTC. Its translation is CAWSAWGGIAGKTQYF.

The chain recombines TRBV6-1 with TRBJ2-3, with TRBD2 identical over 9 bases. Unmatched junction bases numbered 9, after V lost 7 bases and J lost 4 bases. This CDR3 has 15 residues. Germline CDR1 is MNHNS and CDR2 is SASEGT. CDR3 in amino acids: CASKPWREGPDTQYF. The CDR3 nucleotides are TGTGCCAGCAAACCTTGGCGGGAGGGCCCAGATACGCAGTATTTT.

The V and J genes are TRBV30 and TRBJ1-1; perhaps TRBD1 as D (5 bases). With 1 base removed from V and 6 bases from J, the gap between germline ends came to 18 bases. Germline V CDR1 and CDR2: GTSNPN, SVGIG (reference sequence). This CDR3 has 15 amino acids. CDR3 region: CAWSDPGSSSSEAFF. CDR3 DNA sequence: TGTGCCTGGAGTGATCCAGGGTCTAGCTCTTCTGAAGCTTTCTTT.

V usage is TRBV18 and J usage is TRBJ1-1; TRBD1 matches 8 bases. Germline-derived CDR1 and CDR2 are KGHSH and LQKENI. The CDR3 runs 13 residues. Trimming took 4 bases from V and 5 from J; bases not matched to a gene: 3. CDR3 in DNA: TGTGCCAGCTCACTAAGACAGGGGACTGAAGCTTTCTTT. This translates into CASSLRQGTEAFF.

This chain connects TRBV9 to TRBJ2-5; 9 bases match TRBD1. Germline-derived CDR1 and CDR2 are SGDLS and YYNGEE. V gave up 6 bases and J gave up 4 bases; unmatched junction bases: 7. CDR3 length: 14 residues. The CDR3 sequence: CASTRQGEGETQYF. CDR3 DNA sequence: TGTGCCAGCACCCGACAGGGGGAAGGAGAGACCCAGTACTTC. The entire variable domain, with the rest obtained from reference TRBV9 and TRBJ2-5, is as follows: DSGVTQTPKHLITATGQRVTLRCSPRSGDLSVYWYQQSLDQGLQFLIQYYNGEERAKGNILERFSAQQFPDLHSELNLSSLELGDSALYFCASTRQGEGETQYFGPGTRLLVL.

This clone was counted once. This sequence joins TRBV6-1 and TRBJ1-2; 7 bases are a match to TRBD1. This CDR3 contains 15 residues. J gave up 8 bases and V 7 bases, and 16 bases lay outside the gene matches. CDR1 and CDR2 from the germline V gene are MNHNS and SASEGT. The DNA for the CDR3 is TGTGCCAGCAACCCGGGACAGCGAATTAAAGGCGGCTACACCTTC. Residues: CASNPGQRIKGGYTF.